These 28 T cell receptor beta chains share one sample of origin, sequenced in a study of early T cells in non-severe SARS-CoV-2 infection. TCRdb reprocessed the 5' RACE reads with MiXCR, giving one entry per CDR3 protein. The data show 40,000 to 65,000 distinct CDR3 sequences, 8% to 8.5% seen once. Sequencing was performed on whole blood. The origin of the receptors is an adult who was a healthcare worker with PCR-confirmed SARS-CoV-2 infection or an uninfected control (not recorded which).

This clonotype was observed many times. The J gene is TRBJ2-7, the V gene TRBV9; the match to TRBD2 covers 8 bases. The CDR3 is 14 amino acids. V shed 4 bases and J 5 bases; nucleotides not matched to a gene: 8. Germline CDR1 and CDR2: SGDLS and YYNGEE. CDR3 DNA sequence: TGTGCCAGCAGCTCAAGCGGGGGAAGCGACGAGCAGTACTTC. This encodes CASSSSGGSDEQYF.

This clonotype was seen many times. CDR3 coding DNA: TGCAGCGCTTCGACAGGGCTAAGCACTGAAGCTTTCTTT. Protein: CSASTGLSTEAFF. The chain has TRBV29-1 and TRBJ1-1, with 7 positions matching TRBD1. Germline trimming cut 7 bases from V and 4 bases from J; bases unmatched to any gene: 9. There are 13 residues in the CDR3. The germline gives CDR1 SQVTM, CDR2 ANQGSEA.

This clonotype was found many times. The V gene is TRBV7-6, the J gene TRBJ2-7; 9 bases agree with TRBD2. V dropped 0 bases and J dropped 0; count of bases not matched to a gene: 6. Germline CDR1 SGHVS, CDR2 FNYEAQ. CDR3 length equals 17 residues. The CDR3 sequence is CASSLAVPSGVSYEQYF. The CDR3 DNA is TGTGCCAGCAGCTTAGCGGTCCCTAGCGGGGTCTCCTACGAGCAGTACTTC.

Many counts were recorded for this clonotype. The chain combines TRBV7-3 with TRBJ1-1; no clear D. Germline assignment: CDR1 SGHTA and CDR2 FQGTGA. V was pared by 5 bases and J by 6 bases, with 10 bases between. There are 12 residues in the CDR3. This CDR3 reads CASSPGLSEAFF. For the CDR3, the DNA is TGTGCCAGCAGCCCAGGACTTTCTGAAGCTTTCTTT.

This clonotype occurred a few times. CDR3 loop: CAISEKTGAETQYF. CDR3 DNA: TGTGCCATCAGTGAGAAGACGGGAGCTGAGACCCAGTACTTC. The chain employs TRBV10-3 and TRBJ2-5; weak D call: TRBD2 (6 bases). V was pared by 2 bases and J by 5 bases, with 12 bases between. Germline lookup yields CDR1 ENHRY and CDR2 SYGVKD. The CDR3 extends over 14 amino acids.

This clonotype has ten or more counts. This sequence joins TRBV30 and TRBJ2-7; D may be TRBD2 (6 bases). This CDR3 is 11 amino acids long. The germline V gene encodes CDR1 GTSNPN and CDR2 SVGIG (reference sequence). V lost 6 bases and J 6 bases, leaving 12 bases between the germline ends. The CDR3 DNA sequence: TGTGCCTGCCTGCTAGCGACCGAGCAGTACTTC. This sequence encodes CACLLATEQYF.

This clonotype showed up many times. This chain connects TRBV12-3 or TRBV12-4 to TRBJ2-7; 15 bases match TRBD2. V trimming: 5 bases; J trimming: 9 bases; junction bases outside the gene matches: 8. CDR3 size: 15 residues. As DNA, the CDR3 is TGTGCCAGCAGTGACGGGACTAGCGGGAGGAGCTTGCAGTACTTC. Translating it yields CASSDGTSGRSLQYF.

Many counts were recorded for this clonotype. The chain employs TRBV5-1 and TRBJ2-7; 7 nucleotides agree with TRBD1. The CDR3 length is 13 residues. Per germline, CDR1 SGHRS and CDR2 YFSETQ. The trim removed 1 base at V and 4 bases at J, leaving 2 bases unmatched. CDR3 loop: CASSLQGVYEQYF. The DNA for the CDR3 is TGCGCCAGCAGCTTGCAGGGGGTGTACGAGCAGTACTTC.

The gene calls are TRBV6-2 or TRBV6-3 and TRBJ1-4; TRBD1 agrees at 7 bases. This CDR3 spans 14 amino acids. The V and J ends lost 5 bases and 7 bases, in that order; junction bases with no gene match: 7. Germline CDR1 reads MNHEY; CDR2 reads SVGEGT. CDR3 residues: CASSAETGSEKLFF. The CDR3 DNA is TGTGCCAGCAGTGCAGAGACAGGGAGTGAAAAACTGTTTTTT.

The count of this clonotype is one. The chain uses TRBV6-5 and TRBJ1-1; TRBD1 might be the D (6 bases). Germline V gene sequence: CDR1 MNHEY, CDR2 SVGAGI. V lost 5 bases and J lost 0, with 10 bases in between. The CDR3 covers 14 residues. CDR3 in amino acids: CASSKQGLNTEAFF. The CDR3 DNA reads as TGTGCCAGCAGTAAACAGGGCCTGAACACTGAAGCTTTCTTT.

The chain combines TRBV5-1 with TRBJ1-1; 7 positions match TRBD1. Trimming took 0 bases from V and 3 from J; bases not matched to a gene: 8. This CDR3 contains 16 residues. CDR1 and CDR2 from the germline V gene are SGHRS and YFSETQ. The CDR3: CASSLGARGYDTEAFF. The DNA for the CDR3 is TGCGCCAGCAGCTTGGGGGCCAGGGGGTATGACACTGAAGCTTTCTTT. Supplemented by reference TRBV5-1 and TRBJ1-1, the full variable domain reads KAGVTQTPRYLIKTRGQQVTLSCSPISGHRSVSWYQQTPGQGLQFLFEYFSETQRNKGNFPGRFSGRQFSNSRSEMNVSTLELGDSALYLCASSLGARGYDTEAFFGQGTRLTVV.

This clonotype was found many times. The junction shows a germline mismatch at one end, possibly a read error. The CDR3 DNA follows: TGTGCTAGCAGCCGGGGACGAGAAGGCACAGATACGCAGTATTTT. Translated, it gives CASSRGREGTDTQYF. The V gene is TRBV7-7, the J gene TRBJ2-3, with D perhaps being TRBD1 or TRBD2 (5 bases each). The CDR3 has 15 amino acids. From germline, CDR1 is SSHAT and CDR2 FNYEAQ (reference sequence).

The J gene is TRBJ1-5, the V gene TRBV12-3 or TRBV12-4; 9 bases map to TRBD1. CDR3 length equals 15 residues. V lost 6 bases to trimming and J lost 4 bases; unmatched junction nucleotides: 7. In DNA form, the CDR3 reads TGTGCCAGCAGCTGGGACAGGGAGGAGAATCAGCCCCAGCATTTT. This gives the protein CASSWDREENQPQHF.

This clonotype was counted many times. This chain joins TRBV27 and TRBJ1-6; D remains ambiguous. The germline gives CDR1 MNHEY, CDR2 SMNVEV (reference sequence). Trimming took 5 bases from V and 7 from J, leaving 18 bases between them. This CDR3 has 16 amino acids. CDR3 sequence: CASSLAPPAVNSPLHF. The CDR3 DNA follows: TGTGCCAGCAGTCTCGCCCCACCCGCGGTAAATTCACCCCTCCACTTT.

The sample holds many counts of this clonotype. V gene TRBV5-1 combines with J gene TRBJ1-5, with a possible D match to TRBD1 (6 bases). This CDR3 spans 14 amino acids. Germline V gene lookup returns CDR1 SGHRS and CDR2 YFSETQ. Trimming shortened V by 0 bases and J by 2 bases, and 6 bases separated the two germline ends. The CDR3 nucleotides are TGCGCCAGCAGCTTGGAGGGGGGCAATCAGCCCCAGCATTTT. It codes for CASSLEGGNQPQHF.

This clonotype was counted ten times or more. This chain connects TRBV27 to TRBJ2-7; no clear D gene. The CDR3 is made up of 14 amino acids. CDR1 is MNHEY and CDR2 is SMNVEV in the germline V gene (reference sequence). The germline V and J ends were trimmed by 4 bases and 0 bases, with 10 bases remaining between them. This CDR3 is CASSSGSSSYEQYF. The CDR3 coding sequence is TGTGCCAGCAGTTCCGGGTCTAGCTCCTACGAGCAGTACTTC.

The DNA for the CDR3 is TGTGCCAGCAGTCGCCTTGGGAGGGGCGGTGAAGCTTTCTTT. Its protein is CASSRLGRGGEAFF. The chain employs TRBV11-2 and TRBJ1-1; tentative D call: TRBD1 (5 bases). The germline gives CDR1 SGHAT, CDR2 FQNNGV. The CDR3 loop spans 14 amino acids. V lost 6 bases and J 7 bases, leaving 18 bases between the germline ends.

This clonotype was detected ten times or more. The V and J genes are TRBV7-2 and TRBJ2-2; D is unclear. The CDR3 contains 14 residues. Germline loops: CDR1 SGHTA, CDR2 FQGNSA. Trimming took off 1 base at V and 6 bases at J, with 9 bases between the two ends. The CDR3, as DNA: TGTGCCAGCAGCTTAGACCTGCGAGCCGGGGAGCTGTTTTTT. Translation gives CASSLDLRAGELFF.

V usage is TRBV3-1 and J usage is TRBJ2-3, with D possibly matching TRBD2 (5 bases). The CDR3 is 15 residues long. Trimming removed 0 bases from V and 4 bases from J, with 11 bases in between. CDR1 LGHDT and CDR2 YNNKEL come from the germline V gene (reference sequence). The CDR3 DNA sequence: TGTGCCAGCAGCCAAGAAGCGGTGATGGCAGATACGCAGTATTTT. It yields the protein CASSQEAVMADTQYF.

This clonotype was detected many times. This chain joins TRBV7-9 and TRBJ2-1, with TRBD2 matching over 7 bases. V trimming: 2 bases; J trimming: 8 bases; junction bases outside the gene matches: 6. This CDR3 is 14 amino acids long. Germline V gives CDR1 SEHNR, CDR2 FQNEAQ (reference sequence). DNA for the CDR3: TGTGCCAGCAGCTTAAGACTAGCTCCCGATGAGCAGTTCTTC. It codes for CASSLRLAPDEQFF.

This clonotype is medium-sized (0.01 to 0.1%) within its sample. V and J are TRBV14 and TRBJ2-1; 8 bases match TRBD2. This CDR3 contains 17 residues. CDR1 is SGHDN, CDR2 FVKESK, per germline. Trimming removed 4 bases from V and 3 bases from J; junction bases left unmatched: 11. In DNA, the CDR3 is TGTGCCAGCAGCCCCCCATACGGGAGGGCCGTCTACAATGAGCAGTTCTTC. Translating it yields CASSPPYGRAVYNEQFF.

A few counts support this clonotype. The chain employs TRBV27 and TRBJ2-2; TRBD1 agrees at 8 bases. This CDR3 comprises 16 residues. CDR1 is MNHEY and CDR2 is SMNVEV in the germline V gene (reference sequence). Losses at the gene ends were 3 bases for V and 7 bases for J; bases not matched to a gene: 10. The CDR3 DNA is TGTGCCAGCAGTTTTGGCAGGGGGCCCGAACACGGGGAGCTGTTTTTT. This encodes CASSFGRGPEHGELFF.

V is TRBV6-5 and J is TRBJ1-1; D is unresolved. Germline V gene data show CDR1 as MNHEY and CDR2 as SVGAGI. The V end was cut by 6 bases, the J end by 4 bases, with 12 bases between. This CDR3 is 13 amino acids long. CDR3 coding DNA: TGTGCCAGCAGGCCGCAGTGGGCCACTGAAGCTTTCTTT. This encodes CASRPQWATEAFF.

CDR3 region: CASSFWRGPDTQYF. CDR3 sequence (DNA): TGTGCCAGCAGCTTCTGGAGGGGTCCAGATACGCAGTATTTT. The chain couples TRBV7-9 to TRBJ2-3; maybe TRBD2 (6 bases). The V gene lost 3 bases and the J gene lost 4 bases, with 11 bases spanning the gap. CDR1 and CDR2 from the germline V gene are SEHNR and FQNEAQ (reference sequence). This CDR3 has 14 amino acids.

The rearrangement links TRBV6-6 to TRBJ2-3; D is ambiguous. Germline V gene data show CDR1 as MNHNY and CDR2 as SVGAGI (reference sequence). V lost 7 bases and J 0 bases, leaving 11 bases between the germline ends. The CDR3 is made up of 14 amino acids. The CDR3 here is CASTRTGSTDTQYF. CDR3 coding DNA: TGTGCCAGCACCAGGACCGGGAGCACAGATACGCAGTATTTT.

The CDR3 loop is CASSAANTEAFF. The CDR3 nucleotides are TGTGCCAGCAGCGCAGCTAACACTGAAGCTTTCTTT. This rearrangement joins TRBV7-8 to TRBJ1-1, with D hard to call. Trimming left V 5 bases short and J 2 bases short, with 6 bases between. Germline loops: CDR1 SGHVS, CDR2 FQNEAQ. The CDR3 has 12 residues.

The V gene is TRBV19, the J gene TRBJ2-5; D is possibly TRBD2 (6 bases). V gave up 3 bases and J gave up 6 bases, with 23 bases separating them. The CDR3 has 17 amino acids. Looked up from germline, CDR1 is LNHDA and CDR2 is SQIVND (reference sequence). In nucleotides, the CDR3 is TGTGCCAGTAGTATTTGGCGCGGGGACGCGGGTTGGAAGACCCAGTACTTC. Translated, it gives CASSIWRGDAGWKTQYF.

This clonotype showed up many times. The CDR3, as DNA: TGTGCCAGCAGTCCTCCTGGGGGACGGAACACTGAAGCTTTCTTT. It yields the protein CASSPPGGRNTEAFF. The gene calls are TRBV25-1 and TRBJ1-1, with D perhaps TRBD1 (5 bases). The CDR3 is made up of 15 amino acids. The V gene lost 5 bases and the J gene lost 1 base, with 14 bases spanning the gap. From germline, CDR1 is MGHDK and CDR2 SYGVNS.